These 27 T cell receptor beta chains originate from one sample sequenced in a study of OX40 agonist ivuxolimab in advanced cancers. Clones were sequenced by immunoSEQ multiplex PCR, and TCRdb holds only the in-frame ones, with some missing. The sample carries roughly 49,000 clones, 88% recorded once. The material sequenced was CD4+ or CD8+ T cells sorted from blood, taken in a trial of the OX40 agonist ivuxolimab. The receptors originated from an adult with an advanced solid tumor such as melanoma, head and neck, liver or kidney cancer.

The chain recombines TRBV19 with TRBJ2-5; the D gene is possibly TRBD1 (5 bases). The CDR3 consists of 13 residues. Germline values: CDR1 LNHDA, CDR2 SQIVND (reference sequence). Trimming took 3 bases from V and 4 from J, leaving 9 bases between them. The CDR3 DNA reads as TGTGCCAGTAGTATCCAGGGATCAGAGACCCAGTACTTC. This gives the protein CASSIQGSETQYF.

This rearrangement joins TRBV28 to TRBJ1-5; TRBD1 matches at 9 bases. The CDR3 consists of 15 residues. After removal of 4 bases from V and 2 bases from J, the junction contained 3 bases not matched to a gene. The germline gives CDR1 MDHEN, CDR2 SYDVKM. This CDR3 is CASSWGQGGNQPQHF. CDR3 nucleotides: TGTGCCAGCAGTTGGGGACAGGGAGGCAATCAGCCCCAGCATTTT.

This chain connects TRBV10-3 to TRBJ2-3; 7 bases align to TRBD1. From germline, CDR1 is ENHRY and CDR2 SYGVKD. The CDR3 has 12 residues. The V gene end was trimmed by 10 bases and the J gene end by 1 base; junction bases not matched to a gene: 2. In DNA form, the CDR3 reads TGTGCCACTCAGGGGGGCACAGATACGCAGTATTTT. It specifies CATQGGTDTQYF.

The J gene is TRBJ1-2, the V gene TRBV15; D unclear. This CDR3 region has 14 residues. The V end was cut by 6 bases, the J end by 2 bases, with 13 bases between. Germline CDR1 and CDR2: LNHNV and YYDKDF (reference sequence). The CDR3 loop is CATRDLGGNYGYTF. The CDR3 DNA sequence: TGTGCCACCAGGGATTTAGGAGGAAACTATGGCTACACCTTC.

This sequence joins TRBV28 and TRBJ1-2, with 10 bases fitting TRBD1. V dropped 7 bases and J dropped 8; count of bases not matched to a gene: 10. The germline gives CDR1 MDHEN, CDR2 SYDVKM. CDR3 length equals 14 residues. CDR3 in amino acids: CASKSGTGVGGYTF. CDR3 sequence (DNA): TGTGCCAGCAAATCCGGGACAGGGGTCGGGGGCTACACCTTC.

This clone occurred once. The chain combines TRBV7-9 with TRBJ2-1; D unresolved. Germline V CDR1 and CDR2: SEHNR, FQNEAQ (reference sequence). Trimming took off 6 bases at V and 0 bases at J, with 9 bases between the two ends. The CDR3 length is 14 residues. CDR3 sequence (DNA): TGTGCCAGCAGAGGTGAAAGCTCCTACAATGAGCAGTTCTTC. Translating gives CASRGESSYNEQFF.

The V call is TRBV30, the J call TRBJ1-6, with 7 bases that match TRBD1. After removal of 2 bases from V and 10 bases from J, the junction contained 5 bases not matched to a gene. The CDR3 spans 13 residues. The germline CDR1 and CDR2 sequences are GTSNPN and SVGIG (reference sequence). The CDR3: CAWSRNRGSPLHF. CDR3 nucleotide sequence: TGTGCCTGGAGTCGCAACAGGGGCTCACCCCTCCACTTT.

This sequence joins TRBV9 and TRBJ2-7; a possible D gene is TRBD1 (5 bases). The CDR3 totals 16 residues. V lost 2 bases, J lost 5 bases, and 20 bases lay in between. Looked up from germline, CDR1 is SGDLS and CDR2 is YYNGEE. The CDR3 sequence is CASSVTGRVGFDEQYF. The CDR3 DNA reads TGTGCCAGCAGCGTCACGGGCAGGGTTGGGTTTGACGAGCAGTACTTC. Variable domain in full (rest from reference TRBV9 and TRBJ2-7): DSGVTQTPKHLITATGQRVTLRCSPRSGDLSVYWYQQSLDQGLQFLIQYYNGEERAKGNILERFSAQQFPDLHSELNLSSLELGDSALYFCASSVTGRVGFDEQYFGPGTRLTVT.

This chain joins TRBV2 and TRBJ2-4; no definite D call. The CDR3 has 12 residues. The germline V gene has CDR1 SNHLY and CDR2 FYNNEI. The V and J ends lost 5 bases and 2 bases respectively, with 4 bases between them. CDR3 in amino acids: CASSSSKNIQYF. The CDR3 DNA sequence: TGTGCCAGCAGTAGCTCCAAAAACATTCAGTACTTC.

This chain links TRBV28 with TRBJ2-2, with D possibly TRBD2 on 6 matching bases. The CDR3 runs to 14 residues. V was cut by 7 bases and J by 6 bases, with 15 bases left in between. Germline lookup yields CDR1 MDHEN and CDR2 SYDVKM. The CDR3 spells CASTLVGGAGELFF. The CDR3 coding sequence is TGTGCCAGCACCCTAGTGGGGGGAGCCGGGGAGCTGTTTTTT.

The J gene is TRBJ1-1, the V gene TRBV29-1; D not resolved. Trimming pared 4 bases from V and 4 bases from J, leaving 10 bases between. Germline V gene lookup returns CDR1 SQVTM and CDR2 ANQGSEA. CDR3 length equals 12 residues. DNA for the CDR3: TGCAGCGTTGGTTCCGGGGTCACTGAAGCTTTCTTT. It is translated as CSVGSGVTEAFF.

The chain recombines TRBV27 with TRBJ2-7; D tentatively reads TRBD1 or TRBD2 (5 bases each). The germline V gene has CDR1 MNHEY and CDR2 SMNVEV (reference sequence). This CDR3 region has 12 residues. With 2 bases removed from V and 3 bases from J, the gap between germline ends came to 5 bases. The CDR3 loop reads CASSLGGYEQYF. The CDR3 coding sequence is TGTGCCAGCAGTTTAGGGGGCTACGAGCAGTACTTC.

This clone was seen a single time. The chain recombines TRBV5-5 with TRBJ1-2, with a possible D match to TRBD1 (6 bases). Germline CDR1 reads SGHKS; CDR2 reads YYEKEE (reference sequence). The V end lost 0 bases, the J end lost 4 bases, and 13 bases lay between the germline ends. The CDR3 runs to 15 residues. This chain's CDR3 is CASSLEGDTRYGYTF. CDR3 DNA sequence: TGTGCCAGCAGCTTGGAAGGGGACACTCGCTATGGCTACACCTTC.

The chain links TRBV5-6 to TRBJ2-3; D remains unclear. Germline CDR1 reads SGHDT; CDR2 reads YYEEEE. This CDR3 has 15 residues. Trimming removed 4 bases from V and 0 bases from J, with 12 bases in between. CDR3 residues: CASSRTWSSTDTQYF. The DNA for the CDR3 is TGTGCCAGCAGCCGTACCTGGTCTAGCACAGATACGCAGTATTTT.

The chain joins TRBV27 to TRBJ2-3, with 10 bases matching TRBD1. This CDR3 contains 18 residues. V shed 3 bases, J shed 8 bases, and the junction held 17 bases outside the gene matches. From germline, CDR1 is MNHEY and CDR2 SMNVEV (reference sequence). The CDR3 loop reads CASSFDARQGADLGTQYF. Here the CDR3 DNA reads TGTGCCAGCAGTTTCGACGCCCGACAGGGGGCGGATTTGGGTACGCAGTATTTT.

The chain employs TRBV6-6 and TRBJ2-1; 7 bases map to TRBD1. The V segment lost 2 bases and the J segment 5 bases; nucleotides outside the gene matches: 6. This CDR3 has 15 amino acids. CDR1 is MNHNY and CDR2 is SVGAGI in the germline V gene (reference sequence). The CDR3 reads CASSYRSRGNNEQFF. The CDR3 region has the DNA TGTGCCAGCAGTTACCGTTCCAGGGGGAACAATGAGCAGTTCTTC.

The chain recombines TRBV27 with TRBJ2-5; D gene ambiguous. The CDR3 covers 14 residues. Germline-derived CDR1 and CDR2 are MNHEY and SMNVEV (reference sequence). The V gene lost 0 bases and the J gene lost 4 bases, with 9 bases spanning the gap. Here the CDR3 reads CASSLSGSRETQYF. In DNA, the CDR3 is TGTGCCAGCAGTTTATCAGGTTCCCGAGAGACCCAGTACTTC.

This sequence joins TRBV28 and TRBJ1-2; no definite D call. Germline CDR1 MDHEN, CDR2 SYDVKM. V gave up 3 bases and J gave up 2 bases, with 4 bases separating them. This CDR3 has 12 amino acids. This CDR3 reads CASSFSNYGYTF. The CDR3 DNA reads TGTGCCAGCAGTTTCTCCAACTATGGCTACACCTTC.

The CDR3 sequence: CASSVAGGRVGTQYF. DNA of the CDR3: TGTGCCAGCAGCGTAGCGGGCGGGAGGGTTGGGACCCAGTACTTC. The rearrangement links TRBV9 to TRBJ2-5, with TRBD2 matching 9 bases. The CDR3 extends over 15 amino acids. V gave up 0 bases and J gave up 7 bases; unmatched junction bases: 7. Germline CDR1 and CDR2: SGDLS and YYNGEE.

This clone came up once. The chain uses TRBV7-6 and TRBJ2-1, with D tentatively TRBD1 or TRBD2 (6 bases each). In germline, CDR1 is SGHVS, CDR2 FNYEAQ. The CDR3 runs 16 residues. The V end was cut by 4 bases, the J end by 3 bases, with 16 bases between. The CDR3 sequence: CASSSRGGGRYNEQFF. The CDR3 nucleotides read TGTGCCAGCAGCTCCCGAGGGGGAGGACGCTACAATGAGCAGTTCTTC.

V is TRBV15 and J is TRBJ2-7, with 7 bases matching TRBD2. J gave up 0 bases and V 0 bases, and 5 bases lay outside the gene matches. Germline V gene sequence: CDR1 LNHNV, CDR2 YYDKDF (reference sequence). This CDR3 region has 16 residues. The CDR3 spells CATSRDKGGVSYEQYF. The CDR3 DNA sequence: TGTGCCACCAGCAGAGATAAGGGAGGGGTCTCCTACGAGCAGTACTTC.

This chain's CDR3 is CSTTQTYEQYF. As DNA, the CDR3 is TGCAGCACGACACAGACCTACGAGCAGTACTTC. The rearrangement uses TRBV20-1 and TRBJ2-7; D is ambiguous. CDR1 is DFQATT, CDR2 SNEGSKA, per germline (reference sequence). This CDR3 has 11 amino acids.

The chain recombines TRBV2 with TRBJ1-5; D ambiguous. Trimming shortened V by 4 bases and J by 5 bases, and 9 bases separated the two germline ends. In germline, CDR1 is SNHLY, CDR2 FYNNEI. CDR3 length equals 13 residues. CDR3 residues: CASSGSGYQPQHF. CDR3 DNA: TGTGCCAGCAGTGGTTCAGGTTATCAGCCCCAGCATTTT.

This rearrangement joins TRBV2 to TRBJ2-3; the D gene is possibly TRBD2 (5 bases). Germline CDR1 is SNHLY and CDR2 is FYNNEI. Trimming shortened V by 10 bases and J by 0 bases, and 17 bases separated the two germline ends. The CDR3 consists of 15 residues. The CDR3 sequence: CATEGSRSSTDTQYF. CDR3 in DNA: TGTGCCACCGAGGGTTCCCGTTCTAGCACAGATACGCAGTATTTT. Using reference TRBV2 and TRBJ2-3 for the parts outside the CDR3, the full variable domain is EPEVTQTPSHQVTQMGQEVILRCVPISNHLYFYWYRQILGQKVEFLVSFYNNEISEKSEIFDDQFSVERPDGSNFTLKIRSTKLEDSAMYFCATEGSRSSTDTQYFGPGTRLTVL.

The chain carries TRBV11-2 and TRBJ2-3; 12 bases fit TRBD2. The CDR3 totals 19 residues. The germline V gene has CDR1 SGHAT and CDR2 FQNNGV. With 3 bases clipped from V and 1 base from J, the junction kept 11 bases outside the gene matches. The CDR3 loop reads CASSFSLLAGGKGTDTQYF. In DNA form, the CDR3 reads TGTGCCAGCAGCTTCTCCCTCCTAGCGGGGGGGAAGGGCACAGATACGCAGTATTTT.

The CDR3 coding sequence is TGTGCCAGCAGCCAGGGGACAGGGGACACCGGGGAGCTGTTTTTT. Its protein product is CASSQGTGDTGELFF. The V and J genes are TRBV7-6 and TRBJ2-2; 10 nucleotides line up with TRBD1. CDR3 length: 15 residues. The J segment lost 3 bases and the V segment lost 5 bases, leaving 3 bases of the junction unmatched. Germline CDR1 and CDR2: SGHVS and FNYEAQ.

The chain combines TRBV30 with TRBJ2-4; 9 nucleotides agree with TRBD1. In germline, CDR1 is GTSNPN, CDR2 SVGIG (reference sequence). J gave up 9 bases and V 8 bases, and 11 bases lay outside the gene matches. CDR3 length equals 13 residues. The DNA of the CDR3 is TGTGCCCACTCTCCGGGACAGGGAACCATTCAGTACTTC. Translated, it gives CAHSPGQGTIQYF.